These 2 T cell receptor beta chains originate from one sample sequenced in a study of T cell repertoires in cytomegalovirus infection. TCRdb passed the reads through MiXCR, listing each CDR3 protein once. The sample includes 750,000 to 950,000 distinct CDR3 sequences, about 27% of them seen just once. Their target antigens are unknown. Here the sequenced sample was cultured CD8+ T cells from PBMCs, taken from culture after CMV antigen stimulation. These receptors were collected from a human donor in good health (CMV status not recorded). Some clones in this sample may be carry-over from other donors' samples.

This sequence joins TRBV4-1 and TRBJ1-1; tentative D call: TRBD1 (5 bases). The CDR3 sequence is 15 residues long. Germline loops: CDR1 MGHRA, CDR2 YSYEKL. The V and J ends lost 1 base and 2 bases respectively, with 11 bases between them. In DNA, the CDR3 is TGCGCCAGCAGCCAAGTGGACACCACAAACACTGAAGCTTTCTTT. Translating gives CASSQVDTTNTEAFF.

The chain joins TRBV3-1 to TRBJ1-5; D unclear. The CDR3 totals 18 residues. Trimming left V 3 bases short and J 3 bases short, with 21 bases between. From germline, CDR1 is LGHDT and CDR2 YNNKEL (reference sequence). CDR3 nucleotides: TGTGCCAGCAGCCATATAATATGGCCACAGCGACACAATCAGCCCCAGCATTTT. Protein: CASSHIIWPQRHNQPQHF.